The entry that follows covers one T cell receptor beta chain sequence. No cognate antigen has been identified for it. Base qualities are not provided; no much larger clone lies one nucleotide away. According to the study, the label for this sample's treatment or condition signals: approximately 18 received Ad26.COV2.S at low or high dose, single or two shots; five or six received placebo; per-sample allocation not given. For vaccine and placebo recipients, repertoires were sequenced using samples collected on day 63 after the first injection. In Cohort 1b, about two dozen adults aged 18-55 years were enrolled at a single site in Boston, USA, between 29 July and 7 August 2020. As a vaccine, Ad26.COV2.S was a replication-incompetent adenovirus type 26 vector that expressed a prefusion-stabilized SARS-CoV-2 spike protein derived from the original Wuhan strain. This specimen belongs to a study of Ad26.COV2.S vaccination and SARS-CoV-2 variants (dated by TCRdb to 2020 to 2023). In terms of the full investigation: Donors in the vaccine arm were drawn from COV1001, a phase I-IIa trial of Ad26.COV2.S in healthy adults that was multicentre, randomized, double-blind and placebo-controlled. Ad26.COV2.S was administered intramuscularly at 5 x 10^10 or 1 x 10^11 viral particles, either as a single shot or as two shots given 56 days apart. The specificity and breadth of SARS-CoV-2-reactive T cell receptors after Ad26.COV2.S vaccination were assessed by TCRbeta repertoire sequencing. A total of some 30 samples were included in the TCR-sequenced set, comprising around 19 Ad26.COV2.S vaccine recipients, 5 placebo recipients and 8 SARS-CoV-2 convalescent individuals. Trial participants were randomized into five groups of five: low-dose or high-dose Ad26.COV2.S given once or twice, or placebo on both occasions. Throughout the experiments and outcome assessment, investigators stayed blinded to trial group allocation.

CDR1 MNHEY and CDR2 SMNVEV are derived from the germline V gene (reference sequence). The CDR3 spans 19 residues, from the cysteine through the phenylalanine. CDR3 DNA only is kept here, 57 bases in frame from base 1. Trimming removed 8 bases from V and 1 base from J; the gene matches leave 13 bases unexplained. The immunoSEQ Assay was used to sequence TCRbeta CDR3 regions. After extraction, genomic DNA underwent amplification by bias-controlled multiplex PCR, followed by high-throughput sequencing. In the authors' own workflow: To quantify the absolute abundance of every unique TCRbeta CDR3 region, sequences were collapsed and filtered. Usable DNA was measured by amplifying reference genes present in all nucleated cells, and TCRbeta template counts were normalized to that usable DNA to estimate T cell fraction. Repertoire TCRs were annotated as SARS-CoV-2-specific by exact matching of V gene, CDR3 amino acid sequence and J gene to a known reactive TCR set. The reference SARS-CoV-2 TCR set was obtained from MIRA and was filtered for enrichment in COVID-19-positive ImmuneCODE repertoires, whereby public or cross-reactive TCRs were removed. Using the MIRA antigens, annotated TCRs were further analysed by specific ORF or by position within an ORF. Depth was the summed frequency of annotated unique rearrangements, while breadth was defined as annotated unique rearrangements over total unique productive rearrangements. TCR breadth was compared between groups using two-sided Wilcoxon rank-sum tests. The immuneACCESS repertoire file appears here via TCRdb, limited to in-frame rearrangements. These files lack a portion of the clones; in checked studies, under half of the deficit traces to unresolved V genes, and the cause of the others is not known. V and J calls and clone size are given by that table; D and trimming were obtained from the DNA. A total of under 300,000 clones appear in this sample, roughly 87% of them only once. The top ten hold less than 3.5% of the sample.

Overall results and qualifications from the work: Substantial breadth of spike-specific CD8+ and CD4+ T cell responses was reported after vaccination. Comparable non-spike TCR breadth was observed between vaccine and placebo recipients, consistent with only spike being contained in the vaccine. Ad26.COV2.S recipients had higher spike-specific TCR breadth than placebo recipients (P = 0.0014). Comparing responses between vaccine doses or regimens was not something the study was powered to do. The authors noted that total T cell responses may have been underestimated by the TCR breadth and depth analyses.

This TCR derives from a person between 18 and 60 years old who received the Ad26.COV2.S COVID-19 vaccine or a placebo. The sequencing used peripheral blood, collected in a trial of Ad26.COV2.S vaccine versus placebo. Rearrangement joined TRBV27 to TRBJ2-1, with TRBD2 matching 14 junction bases. The sequenced DNA: TGTGCCAGCCGGCCACCGGGACTAGCGGGAGTAGGTTCCTACAATGAGCAGTTCTTC. Its amino acids are CASRPPGLAGVGSYNEQFF.